This is a list of T cell receptor beta chains from one sample in a study of identical twins. TCRdb used MiXCR to reprocess the 5' RACE reads, holding one entry per CDR3 protein. There are around 300,000 distinct CDR3 sequences in the sample; about 8% occur only once, and roughly 2.1% lies in the top ten. These data are also associated with another study on yellow fever vaccine responses in identical twins.

Sequencing input: memory (CD45RO+) T cells sorted from blood. The receptors shown here come from a woman aged 18-29 years in good health. CDR3s include the opening cysteine and the closing phenylalanine or tryptophan. Clone size is stated in some rows and not others, as once, few, many or a class when expanded.

size,V,J,CDR3
many,TRBV14,TRBJ2-5,CASSQSGRRAQETQYF
few,TRBV28,TRBJ1-2,CASGDRGFYGYTF
few,TRBV20-1,TRBJ1-4,CSARARSYEKLFF
many,TRBV9,TRBJ1-6,CASSPFTGTVGSPLHF
few,TRBV6-1,TRBJ1-2,CASSVNRGWDYGYTF
many,TRBV5-1,TRBJ2-1,CASSLVPGESWNEQFF
many,TRBV2,TRBJ1-5,CASSAETGRNQPQHF
few,TRBV4-2,TRBJ2-1,CASSHREDEQFF
NA,TRBV20-1,TRBJ2-7,CSARGGPSYEQYF
many,TRBV20-1,TRBJ2-5,CSARLAAQETQYF
many,TRBV5-6,TRBJ1-5,CASSLGTVQPQHF
many,TRBV7-8,TRBJ1-4,CASSSTGLGEKLFF
NA,TRBV5-5,TRBJ2-1,CASSSGLVQGNEQFF
NA,TRBV6-5,TRBJ2-5,CASSYPGQGSETQYF
NA,TRBV6-1,TRBJ2-2,CASSEAVTSGTPGELFF
NA,TRBV27,TRBJ2-5,CASSLVRGAMETQYF